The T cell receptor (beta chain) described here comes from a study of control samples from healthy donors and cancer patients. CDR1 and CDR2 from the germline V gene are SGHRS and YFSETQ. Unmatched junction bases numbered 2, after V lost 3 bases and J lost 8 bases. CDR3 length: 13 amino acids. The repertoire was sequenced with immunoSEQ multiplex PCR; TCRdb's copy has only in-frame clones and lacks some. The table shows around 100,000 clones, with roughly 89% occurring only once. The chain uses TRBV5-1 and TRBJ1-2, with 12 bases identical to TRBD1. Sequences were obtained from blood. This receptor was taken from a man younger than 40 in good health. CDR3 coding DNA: TGCGCCAGCAGCTGGGACAGGGGGCTCGGCTACACCTTC. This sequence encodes CASSWDRGLGYTF.